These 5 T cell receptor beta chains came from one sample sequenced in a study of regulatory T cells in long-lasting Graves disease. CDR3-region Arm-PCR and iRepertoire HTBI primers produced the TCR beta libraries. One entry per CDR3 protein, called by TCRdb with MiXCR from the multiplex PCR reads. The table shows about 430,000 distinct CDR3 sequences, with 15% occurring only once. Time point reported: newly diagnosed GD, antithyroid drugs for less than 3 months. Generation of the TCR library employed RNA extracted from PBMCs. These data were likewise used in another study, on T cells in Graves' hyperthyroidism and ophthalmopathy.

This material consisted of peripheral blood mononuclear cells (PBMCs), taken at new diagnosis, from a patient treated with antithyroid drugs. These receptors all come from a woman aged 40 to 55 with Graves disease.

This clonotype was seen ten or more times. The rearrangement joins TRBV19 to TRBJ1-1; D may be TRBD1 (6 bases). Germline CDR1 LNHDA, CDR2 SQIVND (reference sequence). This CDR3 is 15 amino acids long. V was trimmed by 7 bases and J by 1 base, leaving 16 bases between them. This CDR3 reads CASIKGGLRNTEAFF. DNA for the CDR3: TGTGCCAGTATAAAGGGGGGGTTGAGGAACACTGAAGCTTTCTTT.

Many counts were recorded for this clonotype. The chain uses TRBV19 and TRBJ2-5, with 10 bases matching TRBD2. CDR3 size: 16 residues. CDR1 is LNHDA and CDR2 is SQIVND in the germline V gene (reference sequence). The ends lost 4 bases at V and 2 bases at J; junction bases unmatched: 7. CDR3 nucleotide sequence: TGTGCCAGTAGTAATAGCGGGAGGTTGGGACAAGAGACCCAGTACTTC. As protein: CASSNSGRLGQETQYF.

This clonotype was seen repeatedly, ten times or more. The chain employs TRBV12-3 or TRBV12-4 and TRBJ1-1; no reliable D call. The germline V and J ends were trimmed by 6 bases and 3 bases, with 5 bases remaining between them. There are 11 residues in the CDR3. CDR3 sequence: CASSRDTEAFF. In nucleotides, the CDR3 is TGTGCCAGCAGCCGGGACACTGAAGCTTTCTTT.

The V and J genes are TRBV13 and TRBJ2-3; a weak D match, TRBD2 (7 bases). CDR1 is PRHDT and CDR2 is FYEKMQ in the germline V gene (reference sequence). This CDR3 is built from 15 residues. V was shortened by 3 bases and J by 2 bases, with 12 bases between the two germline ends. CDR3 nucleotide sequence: TGTGCCAGCAGCTTCGGGGGGCCGCACACAGATACGCAGTATTTT. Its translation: CASSFGGPHTDTQYF.

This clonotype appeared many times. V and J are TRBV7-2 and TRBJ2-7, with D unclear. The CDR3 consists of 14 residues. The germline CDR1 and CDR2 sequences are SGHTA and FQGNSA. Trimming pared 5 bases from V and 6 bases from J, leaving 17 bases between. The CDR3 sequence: CASSHGIAKGEQYF. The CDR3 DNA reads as TGTGCCAGCAGCCACGGAATAGCCAAGGGCGAGCAGTACTTC.